These T cell receptor beta chains were read from a single sample in a study of metastatic and nonmetastatic thyroid tumors. TCRdb ran MiXCR on the PCR reads. The table includes under 25,000 clones, about a quarter detected once. The specimen sequenced was blood. These receptors all stem from a male donor with papillary thyroid cancer or a benign thyroid nodule (not recorded which). Some clones in this sample may be carry-over from other donors' samples. Each CDR3 is given with its conserved first and last residue. D genes are given only for firm matches. Clone size appears in some rows only: once, few, many, or a class for an expanded clone.

J | D | V | size | DNA | CDR3
TRBJ2-7 | NA | TRBV20-1 | NA | TGCAGTTCTAGTGGGGGATCCAACGAGCAGTACTTC | CSSSGGSNEQYF
TRBJ2-5 | NA | TRBV19 | few | TGTGCCAGTAGTCCCACGACCGACCGGGAAGAGGCCCAGTACTTC | CASSPTTDREEAQYF
TRBJ2-2 | NA | TRBV6-2/TRBV6-3 | medium-sized | TGTGCCAGCAGACCCGGGGGCCTAGAGGACACCGGGGAGCTGTTTTTT | CASRPGGLEDTGELFF
TRBJ2-1 | NA | TRBV12-3/TRBV12-4 | few | TGTGCCAGCAGTGGAGGGTTTTGGGGGCAGTTCTTC | CASSGGFWGQFF
TRBJ2-7 | NA | TRBV6-1 | few | TGTGCCAGCAGTGACCCGACGGCACCCTACGAGCAGTACTTC | CASSDPTAPYEQYF
TRBJ1-6 | TRBD1 | TRBV27 | NA | TGTGCCAGCAGGGTCCGCCAGGGGGCAGGAGGGTCACCCCTCCACTTT | CASRVRQGAGGSPLHF
TRBJ1-6 | NA | TRBV2 | few | TGTGCCAGCAGTGAATACGGCGAAAATTCACCCCTCCACTTT | CASSEYGENSPLHF
TRBJ2-7 | NA | TRBV20-1 | NA | TGCAGTGCTAGAGACCCCGAGGGTCTGGGGAGTGAGCAGTACTTC | CSARDPEGLGSEQYF
TRBJ2-1 | NA | TRBV4-1 | medium-sized | TGCGCCAGCAGCCAAGGAGCCCGCGCGGAGCAGTTCTTC | CASSQGARAEQFF
TRBJ1-5 | NA | TRBV19 | few | TGTGCCAGTAGTCGGGTGGTGGACCCCAATCAGCCCCAGCATTTT | CASSRVVDPNQPQHF
TRBJ1-2 | TRBD1 | TRBV10-3 | NA | TGTGCCATCAGTGAGATAGGGTCCCACAGGGGGCAAGGCTACACCTTC | CAISEIGSHRGQGYTF
TRBJ2-1 | TRBD1 | TRBV6-1 | few | TGTGCCAGCAGACGGGACAGGGGGACAAAGGGACAGTTCTTC | CASRRDRGTKGQFF
TRBJ2-1 | TRBD2 | TRBV11-2 | many | TGTGCCAGCAGCTTTACTAGCGGGAAGGAGGAGCAGTTCTTC | CASSFTSGKEEQFF
TRBJ2-6 | NA | TRBV28 | few | TGTGCCAGCCACCCGAGCGCGGGGGCCAACGTCCTGACTTTC | CASHPSAGANVLTF
TRBJ2-2 | NA | TRBV20-1 | NA | TGCAGTGCTAGCCGGGGCGGGGAGCTGTTTTTT | CSASRGGELFF
TRBJ2-3 | TRBD2 | TRBV20-1 | NA | TGCAGTGCTTCGCACGCCGGGACTAGCGGGACAGATACGCAGTATTTT | CSASHAGTSGTDTQYF